Given below is one T cell receptor beta chain in context. The CDR3 contains 17 residues. Trimming removed 3 bases from V and 3 bases from J; junction bases left unmatched: 9. Per the germline V gene, CDR1 is MGHRA and CDR2 is YSYEKL. Then a second PCR, running roughly 6 to 11 cycles, was carried out with a sample-barcoded 5' primer and a J-beta primer mix. TCRdb re-derived calls from the 5' RACE reads in MiXCR, one entry per CDR3 protein. The top ten hold over 9% of the sample, which has about 1.6 million distinct CDR3 sequences, 30% to 40% seen once. The data stem from a study of blood T cells in healthy people across ages.

This clonotype was obtained from a woman in her thirties in good health. The chain combines TRBV4-1 with TRBJ2-5; 11 nucleotides line up with TRBD2. Material for sequencing was blood. Written as DNA, the CDR3 is TGCGCCAGCAGCCAGGATGGTAGCGGGGGGGCAGAAGAGACCCAGTACTTC. Protein product: CASSQDGSGGAEETQYF.